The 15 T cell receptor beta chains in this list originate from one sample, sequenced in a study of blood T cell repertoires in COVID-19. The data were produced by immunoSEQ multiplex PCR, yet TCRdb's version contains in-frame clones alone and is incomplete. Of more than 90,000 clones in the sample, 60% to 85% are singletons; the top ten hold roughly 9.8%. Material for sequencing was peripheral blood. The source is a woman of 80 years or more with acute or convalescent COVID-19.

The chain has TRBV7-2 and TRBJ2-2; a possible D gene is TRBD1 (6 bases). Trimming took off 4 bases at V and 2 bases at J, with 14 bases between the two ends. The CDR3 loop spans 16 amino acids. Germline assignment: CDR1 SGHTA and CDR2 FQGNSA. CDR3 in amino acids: CASSSHGQLNTGELFF. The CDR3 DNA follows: TGTGCCAGCAGCTCCCACGGACAGCTAAACACCGGGGAGCTGTTTTTT.

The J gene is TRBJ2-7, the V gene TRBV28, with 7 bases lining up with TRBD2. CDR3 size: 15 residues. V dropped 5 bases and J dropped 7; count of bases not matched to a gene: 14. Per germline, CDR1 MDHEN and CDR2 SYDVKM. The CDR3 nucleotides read TGTGCCAGCAGTCCTACCGGGGGAGGGAAGAGGGAGCAGTACTTC. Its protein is CASSPTGGGKREQYF.

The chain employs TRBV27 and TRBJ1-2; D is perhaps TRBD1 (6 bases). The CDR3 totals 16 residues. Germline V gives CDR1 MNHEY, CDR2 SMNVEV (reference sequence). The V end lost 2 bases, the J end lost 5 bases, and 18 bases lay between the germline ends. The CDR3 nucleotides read TGTGCCAGCAGTTTACACCCGCGGGGGCGAGGGTATGGCTACACCTTC. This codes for CASSLHPRGRGYGYTF.

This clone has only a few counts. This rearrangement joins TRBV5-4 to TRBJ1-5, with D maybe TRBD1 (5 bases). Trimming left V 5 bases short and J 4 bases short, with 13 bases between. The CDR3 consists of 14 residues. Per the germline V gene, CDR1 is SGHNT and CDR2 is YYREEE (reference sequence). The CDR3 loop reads CASSRVDKNQPQHF. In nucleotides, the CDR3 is TGTGCCAGCAGTCGGGTGGACAAAAATCAGCCCCAGCATTTT.

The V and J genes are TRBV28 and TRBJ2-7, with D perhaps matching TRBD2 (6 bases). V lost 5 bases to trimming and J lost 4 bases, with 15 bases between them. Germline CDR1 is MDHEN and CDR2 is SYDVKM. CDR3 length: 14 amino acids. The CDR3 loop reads CASSRLREPYEQYF. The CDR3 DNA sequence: TGTGCCAGCAGTCGACTCCGGGAGCCATACGAGCAGTACTTC.

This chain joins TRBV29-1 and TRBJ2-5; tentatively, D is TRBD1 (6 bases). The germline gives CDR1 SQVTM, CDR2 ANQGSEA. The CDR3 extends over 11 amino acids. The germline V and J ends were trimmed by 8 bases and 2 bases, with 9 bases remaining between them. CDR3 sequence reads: CSTGHQETQYF. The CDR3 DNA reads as TGCAGCACGGGACATCAAGAGACCCAGTACTTC. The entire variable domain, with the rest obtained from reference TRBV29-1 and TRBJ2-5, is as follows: SAVISQKPSRDICQRGTSLTIQCQVDSQVTMMFWYRQQPGQSLTLIATANQGSEATYESGFVIDKFPISRPNLTFSTLTVSNMSPEDSSIYLCSTGHQETQYFGPGTRLLVL.

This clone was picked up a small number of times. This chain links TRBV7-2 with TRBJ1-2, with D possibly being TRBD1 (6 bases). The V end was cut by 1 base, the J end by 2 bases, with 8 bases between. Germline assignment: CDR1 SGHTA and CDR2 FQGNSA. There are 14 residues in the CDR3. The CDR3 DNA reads TGTGCCAGCAGCTTAGGACAGGCAAACTATGGCTACACCTTC. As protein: CASSLGQANYGYTF.

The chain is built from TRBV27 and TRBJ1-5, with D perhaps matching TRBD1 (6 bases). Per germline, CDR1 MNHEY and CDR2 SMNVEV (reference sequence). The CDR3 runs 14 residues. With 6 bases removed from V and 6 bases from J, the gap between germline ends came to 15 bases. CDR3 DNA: TGTGCCAGCAGAATACAGGGAGGGGGTCAGCCCCAGCATTTT. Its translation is CASRIQGGGQPQHF.

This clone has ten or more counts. The CDR3 nucleotides read TGTGCCAGCAGGTCAGGGGCTCTTGATAATCAGCCCCAGCATTTT. Protein sequence: CASRSGALDNQPQHF. This chain joins TRBV6-6 and TRBJ1-5, with a tentative D call TRBD1 (6 bases). The germline CDR1 and CDR2 sequences are MNHNY and SVGAGI (reference sequence). The germline V and J ends were trimmed by 6 bases and 4 bases, with 16 bases remaining between them. There are 15 residues in the CDR3.

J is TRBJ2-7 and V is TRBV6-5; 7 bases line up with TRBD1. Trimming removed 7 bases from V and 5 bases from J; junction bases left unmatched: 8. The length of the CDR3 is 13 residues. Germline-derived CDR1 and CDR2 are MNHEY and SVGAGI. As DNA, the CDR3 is TGTGCCAGCACCGGGACAGTAACCAACGAGCAGTACTTC. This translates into CASTGTVTNEQYF.

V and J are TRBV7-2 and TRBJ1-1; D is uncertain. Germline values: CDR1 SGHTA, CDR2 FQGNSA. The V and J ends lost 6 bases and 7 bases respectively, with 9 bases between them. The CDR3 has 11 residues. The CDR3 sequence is CASRLHYEAFF. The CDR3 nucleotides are TGTGCCAGCAGACTGCACTATGAAGCTTTCTTT.

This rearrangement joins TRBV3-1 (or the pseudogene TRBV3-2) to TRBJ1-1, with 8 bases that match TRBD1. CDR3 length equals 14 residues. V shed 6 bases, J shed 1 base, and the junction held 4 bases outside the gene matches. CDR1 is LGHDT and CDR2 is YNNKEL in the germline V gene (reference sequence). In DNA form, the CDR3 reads TGTGCCAGCAGACCGGGACAGGCGAACACTGAAGCTTTCTTT. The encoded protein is CASRPGQANTEAFF.

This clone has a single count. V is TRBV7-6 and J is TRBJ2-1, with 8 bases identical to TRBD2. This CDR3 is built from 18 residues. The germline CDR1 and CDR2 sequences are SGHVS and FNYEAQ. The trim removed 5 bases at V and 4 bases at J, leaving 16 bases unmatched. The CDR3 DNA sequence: TGTGCCAGCAGCCCGGGGGGGGTGGCGGGAGGAGCTTACAATGAGCAGTTCTTC. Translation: CASSPGGVAGGAYNEQFF.

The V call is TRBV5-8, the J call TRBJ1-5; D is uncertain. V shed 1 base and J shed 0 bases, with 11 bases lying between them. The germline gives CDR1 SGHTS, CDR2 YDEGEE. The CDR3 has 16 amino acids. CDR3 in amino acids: CASSLTVVPSNQPQHF. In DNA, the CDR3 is TGTGCCAGCAGCTTGACAGTGGTACCTAGCAATCAGCCCCAGCATTTT.

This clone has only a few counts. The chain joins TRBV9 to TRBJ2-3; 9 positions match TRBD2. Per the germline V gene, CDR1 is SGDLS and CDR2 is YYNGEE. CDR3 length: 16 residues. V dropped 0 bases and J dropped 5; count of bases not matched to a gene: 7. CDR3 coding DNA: TGTGCCAGCAGCGTAGGGCTAGCGGGGTACAAAGATACGCAGTATTTT. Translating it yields CASSVGLAGYKDTQYF.